These 6 T cell receptor beta chains share one sample of origin, sequenced in a study of identical twins. TCRdb ran MiXCR on the 5' RACE reads and lists one entry per CDR3 protein. Among about 480,000 distinct CDR3 sequences, 13% to 15% were seen once, and the ten largest hold around 0.57%. These data were also filed under a second study, of yellow fever vaccine responses in identical twins.

What was sequenced was CD4+ T cells sorted from blood. The source is a woman under 30 in good health.

The chain uses TRBV6-5 and TRBJ2-7; 8 bases map to TRBD1. The CDR3 extends over 12 amino acids. The junction had 5 bases not matched to a gene; V was cut back by 7 bases and J by 6 bases. Germline CDR1 MNHEY, CDR2 SVGAGI. The CDR3 nucleotides are TGTGCCAGCACAAACACAGGGGGCGAGCAGTACTTC. Amino acids: CASTNTGGEQYF.

This clonotype was detected only a few times. The V and J genes are TRBV10-2 and TRBJ2-7; 9 nucleotides align to TRBD2. This CDR3 is built from 13 residues. The germline gives CDR1 WSHSY, CDR2 SAAADI. The V segment lost 8 bases and the J segment 6 bases; nucleotides outside the gene matches: 8. CDR3 loop: CASSGTSSGEQYF. The CDR3 DNA is TGCGCCAGCTCAGGGACTAGCTCCGGCGAGCAGTACTTC.

The chain joins TRBV4-1 to TRBJ2-2; 8 bases map to TRBD2. This CDR3 contains 17 residues. With 3 bases clipped from V and 4 bases from J, the junction kept 10 bases outside the gene matches. Germline V gene data show CDR1 as MGHRA and CDR2 as YSYEKL. In nucleotides, the CDR3 is TGCGCCAGCAGCCAGTCCGGGACTAGGGGCGGCACCGGGGAGCTGTTTTTT. It translates to CASSQSGTRGGTGELFF.

J is TRBJ2-6 and V is TRBV11-3; 7 bases are a match to TRBD2. V shed 5 bases, J shed 4 bases, and the junction held 2 bases outside the gene matches. This CDR3 is built from 14 residues. Looked up from germline, CDR1 is SGHNT and CDR2 is YENEEA. The CDR3 DNA sequence: TGTGCCAGCAGCGGCGGGGGAGGGGCCAACGTCCTGACTTTC. Translation: CASSGGGGANVLTF.

This clonotype was seen only a few times. This chain connects TRBV11-2 to TRBJ2-7; 9 bases are shared with TRBD1. Germline V gene data show CDR1 as SGHAT and CDR2 as FQNNGV. With V trimmed by 4 bases and J by 2 bases, 3 bases remained unmatched. This CDR3 is 14 amino acids long. The CDR3 DNA reads as TGTGCCAGCAGCTCACGACAGGGGGCCTACGAGCAGTACTTC. Residues: CASSSRQGAYEQYF.

V and J are TRBV6-1 and TRBJ2-1, with TRBD1 as a possible D gene (5 bases). Per the germline V gene, CDR1 is MNHNS and CDR2 is SASEGT. The CDR3 loop spans 13 amino acids. V dropped 7 bases and J dropped 4 bases, with 11 bases sitting between them. The CDR3 protein is CASIRASYNEQFF. The CDR3 DNA sequence: TGTGCCAGCATCAGGGCTTCATACAATGAGCAGTTCTTC.